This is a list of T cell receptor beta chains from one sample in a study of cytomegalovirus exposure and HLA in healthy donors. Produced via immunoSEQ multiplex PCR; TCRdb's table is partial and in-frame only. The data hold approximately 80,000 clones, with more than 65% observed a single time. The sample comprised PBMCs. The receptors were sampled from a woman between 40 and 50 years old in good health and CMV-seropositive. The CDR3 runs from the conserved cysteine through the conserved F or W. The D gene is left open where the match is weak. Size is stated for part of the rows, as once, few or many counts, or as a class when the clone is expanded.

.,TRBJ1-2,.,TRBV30,TGTGCCTGGAGTGTACCTAGGCCCCTCGGGGTTGGCTACACCTTC,CAWSVPRPLGVGYTF
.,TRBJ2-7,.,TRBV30,TGTGCCTGGAGTATAGCTTACGAGCAGTACTTC,CAWSIAYEQYF
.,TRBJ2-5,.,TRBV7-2,TGTGCCAGCAGCAAATCCTCTCGTTTGGAGACCCAGTACTTC,CASSKSSRLETQYF
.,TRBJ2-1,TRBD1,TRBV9,TGTGCCAGCAGCCCCTCAGGGGGCGTCCCCAAAGGGAAAGAGCAGTTCTTC,CASSPSGGVPKGKEQFF
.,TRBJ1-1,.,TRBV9,TGTGCCAGCAGTCGCCCAGGGCTCACTGAAGCTTTCTTT,CASSRPGLTEAFF
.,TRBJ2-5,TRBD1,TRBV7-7,TGTGCCAGCAGCTCTTGGACAGGGAAGCAGGAGACCCAGTACTTC,CASSSWTGKQETQYF
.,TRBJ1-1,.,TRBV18,TGTGCCAGCTCATGGAGGGGTCAGAACACTGAAGCTTTCTTT,CASSWRGQNTEAFF
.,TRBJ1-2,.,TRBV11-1,TGTGCCAGCAGCTTAGATTACGCTTCGGGGTGGTCTGGCTACACCTTC,CASSLDYASGWSGYTF
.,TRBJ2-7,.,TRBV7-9,TGTGCCAGCAGCTACTCACTTTACGAGCAGTACTTC,CASSYSLYEQYF
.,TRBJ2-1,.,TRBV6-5,TGTGCCAGCAGCCGCGGGACCTGGGAGTTCTTC,CASSRGTWEFF
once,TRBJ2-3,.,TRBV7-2,TGTGCCAGCAGCCGCGGTGCAGATACGCAGTATTTT,CASSRGADTQYF
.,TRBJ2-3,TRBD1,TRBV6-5,TGTGCCAGCGAATCGACCGGGACAGGCCTTGGGACGCAGTATTTT,CASESTGTGLGTQYF
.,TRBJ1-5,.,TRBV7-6,TGTGCCAGCAGCGCCGCGGGCAGAACATATCAGCCCCAGCATTTT,CASSAAGRTYQPQHF
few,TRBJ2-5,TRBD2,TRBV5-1,TGCGCCAGCAGCCTTCCCCCAGCGGGGCAAGAGACCCAGTACTTC,CASSLPPAGQETQYF
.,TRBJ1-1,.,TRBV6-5,TGTGCCAGCAGTTATGGGCGTTACGCTTTCTTT,CASSYGRYAFF
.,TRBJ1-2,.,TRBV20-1,TGCATAGCGGGGGCCGGTAATGGCTACACCTTC,CIAGAGNGYTF
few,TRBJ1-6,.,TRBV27,TGTGCCAGCAGTTTACAAGGGAGCCCCTATAATTCACCCCTCCACTTT,CASSLQGSPYNSPLHF
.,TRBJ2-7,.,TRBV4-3,TGCGCCAGCAGCCAAGACCTAGAGGTCGAGCAGTACTTC,CASSQDLEVEQYF
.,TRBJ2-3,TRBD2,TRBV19,TGTGCCAGTAGTATGTACACTAGCGGGGAAGATACGCAGTATTTT,CASSMYTSGEDTQYF
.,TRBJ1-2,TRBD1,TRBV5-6,TGTGCCAGCAGCTGGGCAGGGACAGAGGCTTATGGCTACACCTTC,CASSWAGTEAYGYTF
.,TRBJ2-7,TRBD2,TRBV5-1,TGCGCCAGCAGCTTGGTGCTAGCGGGGAGTTCGGAGCAGTACTTC,CASSLVLAGSSEQYF
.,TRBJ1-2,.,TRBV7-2,TGTGCCAGCAGCCCAACCACAGGGTCCGTTATCTATGGCTACACCTTC,CASSPTTGSVIYGYTF
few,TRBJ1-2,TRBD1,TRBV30,TGTGCCTGGAGTGTACCGCCCGGGACAGTCCAAGGCCTCTATGGCTACACCTTC,CAWSVPPGTVQGLYGYTF
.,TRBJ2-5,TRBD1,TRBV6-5,TGTGCCACCAGACAGGGGGGATTGACCCAGTACTTC,CATRQGGLTQYF
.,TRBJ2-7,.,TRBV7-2,TGTGCCAGCAGCTTAGGCACAGGCTACGAGCAGTACTTC,CASSLGTGYEQYF
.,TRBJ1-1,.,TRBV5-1,TGCGCCAGCAGCTTAGGGGTTGAAGCTTTCTTT,CASSLGVEAFF
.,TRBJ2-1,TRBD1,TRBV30,TGTGCCTGGAGGGGAGACAGGGCTGGGGGTGAGCAGTTCTTC,CAWRGDRAGGEQFF
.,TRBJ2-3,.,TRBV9,TGTGCCAGCAGCGTAGCGAGCGGGTACACAGATACGCAGTATTTT,CASSVASGYTDTQYF
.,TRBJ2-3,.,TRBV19,TGTGCCAGTAGTATAGACGGAAGACATAGCGGCACAGATACGCAGTATTTT,CASSIDGRHSGTDTQYF
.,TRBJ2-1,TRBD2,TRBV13,TGTGCCAGCAGCGTTTGGACTAGTGGTTCCCATGAGCAGTTCTTC,CASSVWTSGSHEQFF
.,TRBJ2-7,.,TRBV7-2,TGTGCCAGCAGCTTAGTGGGGCGGGGGCCTTTGAAAGAGCAGTACTTC,CASSLVGRGPLKEQYF
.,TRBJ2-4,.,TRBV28,TGTGCCAGCAGTCCTCAGGGGGCCAAAAACATTCAGTACTTC,CASSPQGAKNIQYF
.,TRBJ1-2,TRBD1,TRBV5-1,TGCGCCAGCAGCACAAAAACAGGGGGCTTAAATGGCTACACCTTC,CASSTKTGGLNGYTF
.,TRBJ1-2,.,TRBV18,TGTGCCAGCTCACCAACTACCGGGGGTACCTCTCGACTCTATGGCTACACCTTC,CASSPTTGGTSRLYGYTF
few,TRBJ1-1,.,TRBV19,TGTGCCAGTAGTACCCAGGCAATGAACACTGAAGCTTTCTTT,CASSTQAMNTEAFF
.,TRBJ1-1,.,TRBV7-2,TGTGCCAGTTGTGGGCAAAGGAACACTGAAGCTTTCTTT,CASCGQRNTEAFF
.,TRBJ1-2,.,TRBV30,TGTGCCTGGGGCCGAGACAGGCCCTTTGGCTACACCTTC,CAWGRDRPFGYTF
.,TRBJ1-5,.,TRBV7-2,TGTGCCAGCAGCTTAGCTGGCAGCGGGCCCCAGCATTTT,CASSLAGSGPQHF
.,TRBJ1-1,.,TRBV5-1,TGCGCCAGCAGCCCACAGACAGTTACGAACACTGAAGCTTTCTTT,CASSPQTVTNTEAFF
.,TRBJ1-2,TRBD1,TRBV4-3,TGCGCCAGCAGCCAAGCCCGCGGACAGGGGGGCGGCTACACCTTC,CASSQARGQGGGYTF
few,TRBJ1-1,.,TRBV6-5,TGTGCCAGCAGTTCCCGACTGGGTCCGGACACTGAAGCTTTCTTT,CASSSRLGPDTEAFF
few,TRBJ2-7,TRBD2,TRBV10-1,TGCGCCAGCAGTGAGTCCAAGCGGGAGTTATACGAGCAGTACTTC,CASSESKRELYEQYF
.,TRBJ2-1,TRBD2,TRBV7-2,TGTGCCAGCAGCTGGACTAGCGGGAAAGGTGAGCAGTTCTTC,CASSWTSGKGEQFF
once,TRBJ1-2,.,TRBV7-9,TGTGCCAGCAGCCAAGCCCTTCAGGGCTATGGCTACACCTTC,CASSQALQGYGYTF
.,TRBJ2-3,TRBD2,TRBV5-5,TGTGCCAGCAGCTTGCTAGCGGGGGGCACAGATACGCAGTATTTT,CASSLLAGGTDTQYF
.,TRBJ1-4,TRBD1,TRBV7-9,TGTGCCAGCAGCCCACCTCAAGACAGGGCTAATGAAAAACTGTTTTTT,CASSPPQDRANEKLFF
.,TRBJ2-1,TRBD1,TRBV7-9,TGTGCCAGCAGCCAGGGACAGGGGATGAATGAGCAGTTCTTC,CASSQGQGMNEQFF
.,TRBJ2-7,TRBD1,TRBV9,TGTGCCAGCAGCGCTTCGGACAGGGGCTCCTACGAGCAGTACTTC,CASSASDRGSYEQYF
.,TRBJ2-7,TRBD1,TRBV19,TGTGCCAGTAGTTTCGACAGGGGGGCCTACGAGCAGTACTTC,CASSFDRGAYEQYF
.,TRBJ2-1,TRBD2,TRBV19,TGTGCCAGTAGTATGAAATTACTAGCGGGAGGGAGAAATGAGCAGTTCTTC,CASSMKLLAGGRNEQFF
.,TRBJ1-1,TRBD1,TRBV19,TGTGCCAGTAGACCAGCGGACAGGGGGGGACCTGAAGCTTTCTTT,CASRPADRGGPEAFF
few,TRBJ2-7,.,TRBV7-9,TGTGCCAGCAGCTCCCACAAGGGACATCCAGGGGCGGACGAGCAGTACTTC,CASSSHKGHPGADEQYF
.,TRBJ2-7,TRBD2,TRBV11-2,TGTGCCAGCAATCGGGCTAGCGGATCCTACGAGCAGTACTTC,CASNRASGSYEQYF
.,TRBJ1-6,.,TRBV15,TGTGCCACCAGCAGTCAGGGCGGTAATTCACCCCTCCACTTT,CATSSQGGNSPLHF
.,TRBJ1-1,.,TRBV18,TGTGCCAGCTCACTATTACCAGTCTCGTCCGTAACCCCTAACACTGAAGCTTTCTTT,CASSLLPVSSVTPNTEAFF
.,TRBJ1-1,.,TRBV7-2,TGTGCCAGCAGCTATGCGGGTTTGCCTGAAGCTTTCTTT,CASSYAGLPEAFF